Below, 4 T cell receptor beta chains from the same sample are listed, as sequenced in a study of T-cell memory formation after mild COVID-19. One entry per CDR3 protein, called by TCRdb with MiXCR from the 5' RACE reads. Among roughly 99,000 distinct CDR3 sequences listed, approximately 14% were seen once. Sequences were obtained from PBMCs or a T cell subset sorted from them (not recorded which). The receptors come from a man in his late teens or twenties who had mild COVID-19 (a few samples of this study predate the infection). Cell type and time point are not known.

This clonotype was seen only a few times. The CDR3 sequence is CASSSTGTDYGYTF. The CDR3 region has the DNA TGTGCCAGCAGTTCCACCGGGACGGACTATGGCTACACCTTC. This rearrangement joins TRBV6-5 to TRBJ1-2; tentatively, D is TRBD1 (5 bases). Germline CDR1 and CDR2: MNHEY and SVGAGI. Trimming took off 4 bases at V and 3 bases at J, with 12 bases between the two ends. The length of the CDR3 is 14 residues.

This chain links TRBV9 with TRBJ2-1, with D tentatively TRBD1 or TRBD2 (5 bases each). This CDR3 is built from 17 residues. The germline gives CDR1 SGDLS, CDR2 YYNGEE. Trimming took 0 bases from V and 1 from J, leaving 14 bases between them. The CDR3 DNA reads TGTGCCAGCAGCGTAGGAGGGGCGTATGGTTCCTACAATGAGCAGTTCTTC. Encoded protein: CASSVGGAYGSYNEQFF.

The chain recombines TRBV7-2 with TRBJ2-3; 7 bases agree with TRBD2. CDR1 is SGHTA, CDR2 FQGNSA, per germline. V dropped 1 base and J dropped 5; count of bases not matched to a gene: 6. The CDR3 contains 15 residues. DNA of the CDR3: TGTGCCAGCAGCTTAGAGGGACTATTTCAAGATACGCAGTATTTT. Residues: CASSLEGLFQDTQYF.

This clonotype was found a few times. CDR3 DNA sequence: TGTGCCAGCAGTGAAGCGACTTCACCCCTCCACTTT. Its translation is CASSEATSPLHF. The V and J genes are TRBV2 and TRBJ1-6; D is ambiguous. The V and J ends lost 0 bases and 9 bases respectively, with 3 bases between them. Germline V gene data show CDR1 as SNHLY and CDR2 as FYNNEI. This CDR3 region has 12 residues.